The rows below give T cell receptor beta chains drawn from one sample of a study. Using its own MiXCR run on the 5' RACE reads, TCRdb lists one record per CDR3 protein. The top ten hold around 4.5% of the sample, which has approximately 30,000 distinct CDR3 sequences, around 24% seen once. Material for sequencing was memory CD4+ T cells sorted from blood. The receptor source for this set is a female donor with breast cancer. CDR3s include the opening cysteine and the closing phenylalanine or tryptophan.

TRBV5-1	TRBJ2-7	CASSSRQGIRYEQYF
TRBV20-1	TRBJ2-7	CSARDLASGAYYEQYF
TRBV7-9	TRBJ1-2	CASTRQGNGYTF
TRBV5-1	TRBJ2-7	CASSLRRQGTQQVQYF
TRBV4-1	TRBJ2-4	CASSKNQNIQYF
TRBV7-2	TRBJ2-1	CASSLLLAGAPDEQFF
TRBV7-6	TRBJ1-2	CASSLVGGPLYYGYTF
TRBV4-2	TRBJ1-2	CASSSPKGQRNFYGYTF
TRBV4-3	TRBJ2-7	CASSQDRDSRIEQYF
TRBV7-2	TRBJ2-2	CASSLSRRFEANTGELFF
TRBV24-1	TRBJ1-5	CATSGLKDRDHQPQHF
TRBV6-1	TRBJ1-5	CASTLSPWTANQPQHF
TRBV7-9	TRBJ1-2	CASSLVGGGQHYGYTF
TRBV15	TRBJ1-1	CATSGKMNTEAFF
TRBV9	TRBJ1-3	CASSARGGHGNTTYF
TRBV3-1	TRBJ2-7	CASSLDSSGETRRQYF
TRBV6-2/TRBV6-3	TRBJ2-7	CASSYSTPYEQYF
TRBV3-1	TRBJ2-4	CASSQDHPGRLAKNIQYF
TRBV12-3/TRBV12-4	TRBJ2-5	CASSLWTVGKETQYF
TRBV3-1	TRBJ2-7	CASSPSRDRAYEQYF
TRBV27	TRBJ1-5	CASSRTTGGNQPQHF
TRBV11-2	TRBJ2-2	CASSLKLAGADGELFF
TRBV20-1	TRBJ1-5	CSASAPRYSNQPQHF
TRBV9	TRBJ2-1	CASSVDPRGSWNNEQFF
TRBV5-1	TRBJ2-7	CASSLPIDQDGPSYEQYF
TRBV3-1	TRBJ2-1	CASSRLADEQFF
TRBV27	TRBJ2-7	CASSLPGSKEQYF
TRBV6-2/TRBV6-3	TRBJ2-1	CASSYSLAGLYNEQFF
TRBV20-1	TRBJ2-1	CSARDQAKSYNEQFF
TRBV20-1	TRBJ1-1	CSARDRVGFMNTEAFF
TRBV18	TRBJ1-2	CASSSPRDTYGYTF
TRBV28	TRBJ2-5	CASSLIRGRGETQYF
TRBV12-3/TRBV12-4	TRBJ2-1	CASSFSASGLYNEQFF
TRBV7-6	TRBJ2-7	CASSLEPGTSGYEQYF
TRBV28	TRBJ2-5	CASSLTSAPKETQYF
TRBV5-6	TRBJ1-1	CASSLVQTEAFF
TRBV4-1	TRBJ2-1	CASSQGSGLAEQFF
TRBV11-2	TRBJ1-2	CASSSQDSPIYGYTF
TRBV2	TRBJ2-6	CASSEPGAGANVLTF
TRBV21-1	TRBJ1-2	CASSTDRGDYGYTF
TRBV12-3/TRBV12-4	TRBJ2-2	CASSWPGLETGELFF
TRBV12-3/TRBV12-4	TRBJ2-7	CASSFLVYEQYF
TRBV11-1	TRBJ2-2	CASSLSGVPTGELFF
TRBV7-2	TRBJ2-4	CASLSGGRQANPLAKNIQYF
TRBV4-2	TRBJ1-4	CASSPGSGVGTNEKLFF
TRBV5-1	TRBJ1-1	CASSPGPTEAFF
TRBV9	TRBJ1-1	CASSPPNGGSNTEAFF
TRBV7-8	TRBJ2-1	CASRSSNEQFF
TRBV6-5	TRBJ1-1	CASRTGTKHAFF
TRBV6-5	TRBJ2-7	CASSLGRSYEQYF
TRBV7-9	TRBJ2-7	CASSPLRQAHEQYF
TRBV7-9	TRBJ1-1	CASTWTRTSEAFF
TRBV5-5	TRBJ2-1	CASSLVGGKYNEQFF